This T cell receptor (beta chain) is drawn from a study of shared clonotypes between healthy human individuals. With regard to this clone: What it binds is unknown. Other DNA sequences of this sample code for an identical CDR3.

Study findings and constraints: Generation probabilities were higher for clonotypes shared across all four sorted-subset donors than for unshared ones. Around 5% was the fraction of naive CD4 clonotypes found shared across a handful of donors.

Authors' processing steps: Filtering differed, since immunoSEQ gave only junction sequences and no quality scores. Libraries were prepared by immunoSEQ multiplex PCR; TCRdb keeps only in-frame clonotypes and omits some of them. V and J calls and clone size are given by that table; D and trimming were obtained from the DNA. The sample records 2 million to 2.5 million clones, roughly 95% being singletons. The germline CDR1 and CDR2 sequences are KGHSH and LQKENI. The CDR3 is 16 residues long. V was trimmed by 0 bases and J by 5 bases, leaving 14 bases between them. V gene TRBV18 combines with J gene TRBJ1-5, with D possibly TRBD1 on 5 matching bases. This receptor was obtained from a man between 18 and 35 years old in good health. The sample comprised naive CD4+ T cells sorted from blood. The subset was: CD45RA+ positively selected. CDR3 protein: CASSPPGQGVYQPQHF. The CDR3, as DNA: TGTGCCAGCTCACCACCCGGGCAGGGAGTGTATCAGCCCCAGCATTTT.